The 28 T cell receptor beta chains below were found in one sample sequenced in a study of OX40 agonist ivuxolimab in advanced cancers. Profiled with immunoSEQ multiplex PCR; TCRdb holds only in-frame clones, not every one. Among some 78,000 clones listed, 92% were seen once. The material was CD4+ or CD8+ T cells sorted from blood, obtained in a trial of the OX40 agonist ivuxolimab. These receptors all stem from an adult with an advanced solid tumor such as melanoma, head and neck, liver or kidney cancer.

The chain has TRBV19 and TRBJ1-5, with 7 positions matching TRBD1. This CDR3 comprises 16 residues. Germline lookup yields CDR1 LNHDA and CDR2 SQIVND (reference sequence). V was clipped by 4 bases and J by 6 bases; unmatched bases: 12. For the CDR3, the DNA is TGTGCCAGTAGTAGGGGATCCGACAGGGCTCCTCAGCCCCAGCATTTT. Its protein product is CASSRGSDRAPQPQHF.

The chain uses TRBV9 and TRBJ1-4; D is possibly TRBD1 (5 bases). CDR3 size: 15 residues. CDR1 and CDR2 (germline): SGDLS, YYNGEE. Trimming left V 4 bases short and J 8 bases short, with 18 bases between. CDR3 residues: CASSRPGREGEKLFF. CDR3 DNA sequence: TGTGCCAGCAGCCGCCCGGGCAGGGAAGGAGAAAAACTGTTTTTT.

The rearrangement links TRBV6-6 to TRBJ2-1, with D perhaps matching TRBD1 (5 bases). CDR1 and CDR2 from the germline V gene are MNHNY and SVGAGI (reference sequence). V gave up 2 bases and J gave up 3 bases, with 5 bases separating them. CDR3 length equals 13 residues. The CDR3 region has the DNA TGTGCCAGCAGTTACGACAGCTACAATGAGCAGTTCTTC. Its translation: CASSYDSYNEQFF.

The chain uses TRBV11-2 and TRBJ1-5, with D perhaps matching TRBD1 (6 bases). This CDR3 spans 14 amino acids. The germline V and J ends were trimmed by 5 bases and 5 bases, with 13 bases remaining between them. Germline V gene data show CDR1 as SGHAT and CDR2 as FQNNGV. The CDR3 nucleotides are TGTGCCAGCAGCCTCAGGGGTGCCGATCAGCCCCAGCATTTT. This gives the protein CASSLRGADQPQHF.

This chain's CDR3 is CASSLLAGGFLSSTDTQYF. The CDR3 nucleotides are TGTGCCAGCAGCTTGCTGGCGGGGGGGTTCCTCTCTAGCACAGATACGCAGTATTTT. This chain connects TRBV5-6 to TRBJ2-3; 9 bases agree with TRBD2. The V and J ends lost 1 base and 0 bases, in that order; junction bases with no gene match: 12. CDR3 length: 19 amino acids. CDR1 is SGHDT, CDR2 YYEEEE, per germline.

Here the CDR3 DNA reads TGTGCCACCAGCAGGGGACAGTTTGCAACTAATGAAAAACTGTTTTTT. Translation gives CATSRGQFATNEKLFF. This chain uses TRBV15 with TRBJ1-4; 7 bases agree with TRBD1. Germline trimming cut 3 bases from V and 0 bases from J; bases unmatched to any gene: 4. The germline V gene has CDR1 LNHNV and CDR2 YYDKDF (reference sequence). The CDR3 is made up of 16 amino acids.

With respect to this clone: The germline gene is not matched at one end of the junction; a read error may be the cause. This chain joins TRBV7-7 and TRBJ2-3; D remains ambiguous. The CDR3 is 15 amino acids. Germline V lookup: CDR1 SSHAT, CDR2 FNYEAQ (reference sequence). CDR3 loop: CASSPGPNPTDTQYF. CDR3 DNA sequence: TGTGCTAGCAGCCCGGGCCCGAACCCTACAGATACGCAGTATTTT.

The chain joins TRBV7-2 to TRBJ1-2, with D possibly being TRBD1 (5 bases). Germline V gene data show CDR1 as SGHTA and CDR2 as FQGNSA. Trimming shortened V by 2 bases and J by 8 bases, and 15 bases separated the two germline ends. The CDR3 sequence is 14 residues long. In DNA, the CDR3 is TGTGCCAGCAGCTTAAAGAGCCAGGGCTGGGGCTACACCTTC. Amino acid sequence: CASSLKSQGWGYTF.

The chain employs TRBV5-4 and TRBJ1-6; a possible D gene is TRBD1 (5 bases). CDR1 and CDR2 from the germline V gene are SGHNT and YYREEE (reference sequence). The CDR3 consists of 15 residues. Between the trimmed V and J ends, which lost 4 bases and 9 bases, there was a span of 17 bases. CDR3 in amino acids: CASSLLEAGISPLHF. Here the CDR3 DNA reads TGTGCCAGCAGCCTCCTCGAGGCAGGGATTTCACCCCTCCACTTT. Based on the CDR3 plus reference TRBV5-4 and TRBJ1-6, the full variable domain is ETGVTQSPTHLIKTRGQQVTLRCSSQSGHNTVSWYQQALGQGPQFIFQYYREEENGRGNFPPRFSGLQFPNYSSELNVNALELDDSALYLCASSLLEAGISPLHFGNGTRLTVT.

This chain links TRBV6-4 with TRBJ1-1; TRBD1 aligns across 7 bases. V trimming: 0 bases; J trimming: 1 base; junction bases outside the gene matches: 2. The V gene's germline CDR1 is MRHNA and CDR2 SNTAGT. The CDR3 runs to 15 residues. This chain's CDR3 is CASSDSTGRNTEAFF. The CDR3 DNA sequence: TGTGCCAGCAGTGACTCGACAGGGCGGAACACTGAAGCTTTCTTT.

The J gene is TRBJ1-4, the V gene TRBV2, with 8 bases aligning to TRBD1. The germline gives CDR1 SNHLY, CDR2 FYNNEI. With V trimmed by 6 bases and J by 8 bases, 5 bases remained unmatched. The CDR3 length is 13 residues. The CDR3, as DNA: TGTGCCAGCAGCGGGACAGGTGAAGAAAAACTGTTTTTT. This translates into CASSGTGEEKLFF.

The V gene is TRBV6-6, the J gene TRBJ2-7; the D gene is possibly TRBD1 (6 bases). Germline CDR1 and CDR2: MNHNY and SVGAGI (reference sequence). CDR3 length: 12 residues. V shed 2 bases and J shed 4 bases, with 6 bases lying between them. CDR3 coding DNA: TGTGCCAGCAGTTACCAGGGGTACGAGCAGTACTTC. This encodes CASSYQGYEQYF.

As to this clone: Other nucleotide sequences in the sample specify the same CDR3. The chain has TRBV5-1 and TRBJ2-1; TRBD1 agrees at 11 bases. Losses at the gene ends were 3 bases for V and 6 bases for J; bases not matched to a gene: 5. The CDR3 covers 15 residues. Germline CDR1 reads SGHRS; CDR2 reads YFSETQ. CDR3 bases: TGCGCCAGCAGCTCGGGACAGGGGGTTGTCAATGAGCAGTTCTTC. It specifies CASSSGQGVVNEQFF.

The chain joins TRBV5-1 to TRBJ2-5, with a weak D call TRBD1 (6 bases). Germline values: CDR1 SGHRS, CDR2 YFSETQ. The CDR3 has 15 amino acids. Trimming pared 0 bases from V and 2 bases from J, leaving 11 bases between. The CDR3 loop is CASSLAPGVQETQYF. CDR3 bases: TGCGCCAGCAGCTTGGCCCCAGGGGTACAAGAGACCCAGTACTTC.

The rearrangement joins TRBV4-2 to TRBJ1-3, with D hard to call. The CDR3 covers 15 residues. V lost 1 base, J lost 0 bases, and 7 bases lay in between. Germline V lookup: CDR1 LGHNA, CDR2 YNFKEQ. CDR3 bases: TGTGCCAGCAGCCAAGGGGGTGGCTCTGGAAACACCATATATTTT. Translated: CASSQGGGSGNTIYF.

The chain links TRBV6-4 to TRBJ1-1; D uncertain. The CDR3 spans 17 residues. The germline V and J ends were trimmed by 2 bases and 1 base, with 17 bases remaining between them. The germline CDR1 and CDR2 sequences are MRHNA and SNTAGT. CDR3 bases: TGTGCCAGCAGTGACCCTTTGTTGGAGAAGAGGAACACTGAAGCTTTCTTT. Protein: CASSDPLLEKRNTEAFF.

The chain carries TRBV5-1 and TRBJ2-2; D remains unclear. This CDR3 comprises 16 residues. The V and J ends lost 2 bases and 3 bases respectively, with 14 bases between them. Looked up from germline, CDR1 is SGHRS and CDR2 is YFSETQ. CDR3 in DNA: TGCGCCAGCAGCTTCGGGCCCCAAATAGACACCGGGGAGCTGTTTTTT. Translation gives CASSFGPQIDTGELFF.

The chain has TRBV9 and TRBJ2-3; D not resolved. The CDR3 covers 13 residues. CDR1 SGDLS and CDR2 YYNGEE come from the germline V gene. The V end lost 3 bases, the J end lost 2 bases, and 7 bases lay between the germline ends. Here the CDR3 reads CASSGGFTDTQYF. DNA for the CDR3: TGTGCCAGCAGCGGTGGATTCACAGATACGCAGTATTTT.

The V and J genes are TRBV5-1 and TRBJ2-2; maybe TRBD2 (6 bases). Trimming removed 5 bases at V and 5 bases at J, with 16 bases between. This CDR3 is built from 15 residues. Germline lookup yields CDR1 SGHRS and CDR2 YFSETQ. The CDR3 nucleotides read TGCGCCAGCAGGGAGGGGCCCTCTAATACCGGGGAGCTGTTTTTT. Amino acids: CASREGPSNTGELFF. The entire variable domain, with the rest obtained from reference TRBV5-1 and TRBJ2-2, is as follows: KAGVTQTPRYLIKTRGQQVTLSCSPISGHRSVSWYQQTPGQGLQFLFEYFSETQRNKGNFPGRFSGRQFSNSRSEMNVSTLELGDSALYLCASREGPSNTGELFFGEGSRLTVL.

J is TRBJ2-3 and V is TRBV5-6; 10 positions agree with TRBD2. Per the germline V gene, CDR1 is SGHDT and CDR2 is YYEEEE. The CDR3 is made up of 16 amino acids. With 4 bases clipped from V and 6 bases from J, the junction kept 11 bases outside the gene matches. The CDR3 DNA is TGTGCCAGCAGCCTGGGGCAGCGGGGGGGCTTGGATACGCAGTATTTT. Amino acid sequence: CASSLGQRGGLDTQYF. Together with reference TRBV5-6 and TRBJ2-3, the CDR3 gives the full variable domain: DAGVTQSPTHLIKTRGQQVTLRCSPKSGHDTVSWYQQALGQGPQFIFQYYEEEERQRGNFPDRFSGHQFPNYSSELNVNALLLGDSALYLCASSLGQRGGLDTQYFGPGTRLTVL.

This sequence joins TRBV28 and TRBJ1-2; D unclear. The germline CDR1 and CDR2 sequences are MDHEN and SYDVKM. This CDR3 spans 13 amino acids. Trimming took off 4 bases at V and 5 bases at J, with 11 bases between the two ends. CDR3 in amino acids: CASSSGFLYGYTF. As DNA, the CDR3 is TGTGCCAGCAGTTCCGGATTCCTTTATGGCTACACCTTC.

V is TRBV25-1 and J is TRBJ2-1, with 9 bases fitting TRBD2. Per germline, CDR1 MGHDK and CDR2 SYGVNS. CDR3 size: 15 residues. J lost 2 bases, V lost 4 bases, and 3 bases had no gene match. CDR3 amino acids: CASSASGKTYNEQFF. The CDR3 bases are TGTGCCAGCAGTGCTAGCGGGAAAACCTACAATGAGCAGTTCTTC.

This chain links TRBV5-1 with TRBJ1-6; 8 nucleotides align to TRBD1. Trimming at V came to 4 bases and at J to 9 bases, leaving 3 bases not matched to a gene. This CDR3 is built from 13 residues. The germline CDR1 and CDR2 sequences are SGHRS and YFSETQ. The CDR3 DNA is TGCGCCAGCAGCCTAGGACAGGGTTCACCCCTCCACTTT. It codes for CASSLGQGSPLHF. The full variable domain, in which reference TRBV5-1 and TRBJ1-6 provide the parts outside the CDR3, is KAGVTQTPRYLIKTRGQQVTLSCSPISGHRSVSWYQQTPGQGLQFLFEYFSETQRNKGNFPGRFSGRQFSNSRSEMNVSTLELGDSALYLCASSLGQGSPLHFGNGTRLTVT.

The chain uses TRBV30 and TRBJ1-5; TRBD1 matches at 7 bases. V gave up 0 bases and J gave up 8 bases; unmatched junction bases: 4. The CDR3 has 13 residues. Germline-derived CDR1 and CDR2 are GTSNPN and SVGIG (reference sequence). The CDR3 here is CAWSVQGTEPQHF. CDR3 sequence (DNA): TGTGCCTGGAGTGTACAGGGGACGGAGCCCCAGCATTTT.

J is TRBJ2-7 and V is TRBV7-9; maybe TRBD2 (5 bases). The germline V and J ends were trimmed by 2 bases and 0 bases, with 8 bases remaining between them. CDR3 length equals 14 residues. CDR1 is SEHNR and CDR2 is FQNEAQ in the germline V gene (reference sequence). The DNA for the CDR3 is TGTGCCAGCAGCTTATACCGGGACTCCTACGAGCAGTACTTC. Translating it yields CASSLYRDSYEQYF.

The rearrangement uses TRBV2 and TRBJ2-5; the D gene is possibly TRBD2 (5 bases). Trimming cost V 8 bases and J 3 bases, with 16 bases left between them. Germline-derived CDR1 and CDR2 are SNHLY and FYNNEI. The CDR3 totals 14 residues. CDR3: CASASEAGEETQYF. The CDR3 DNA follows: TGTGCCAGCGCCTCGGAGGCGGGCGAAGAGACCCAGTACTTC.

The rearrangement joins TRBV15 to TRBJ1-2, with D possibly being TRBD1 (6 bases). This CDR3 has 13 residues. The V end was cut by 8 bases, the J end by 4 bases, with 14 bases between. The germline V gene has CDR1 LNHNV and CDR2 YYDKDF (reference sequence). The DNA for the CDR3 is TGTGCCACCCAGCTTACAGGGATCTATGGCTACACCTTC. Protein: CATQLTGIYGYTF.

V usage is TRBV11-2 and J usage is TRBJ1-1; D uncertain. This CDR3 comprises 12 residues. CDR1 is SGHAT, CDR2 FQNNGV, per germline. V lost 5 bases, J lost 11 bases, and 15 bases lay in between. CDR3 protein: CASSIDGTVAFF. In nucleotides, the CDR3 is TGTGCCAGCAGCATCGACGGCACGGTTGCTTTCTTT.